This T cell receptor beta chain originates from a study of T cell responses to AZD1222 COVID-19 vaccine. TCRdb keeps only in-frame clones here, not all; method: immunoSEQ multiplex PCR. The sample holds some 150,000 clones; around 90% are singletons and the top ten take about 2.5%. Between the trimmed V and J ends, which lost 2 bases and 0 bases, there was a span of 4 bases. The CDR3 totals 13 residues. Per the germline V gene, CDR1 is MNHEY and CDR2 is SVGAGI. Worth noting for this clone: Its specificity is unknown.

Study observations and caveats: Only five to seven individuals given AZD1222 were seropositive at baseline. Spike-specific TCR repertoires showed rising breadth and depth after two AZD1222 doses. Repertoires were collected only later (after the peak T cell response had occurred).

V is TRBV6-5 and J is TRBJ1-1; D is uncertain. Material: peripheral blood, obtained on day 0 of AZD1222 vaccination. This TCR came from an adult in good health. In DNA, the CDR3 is TGTGCCAGCAGTTACGGTATGAACACTGAAGCTTTCTTT. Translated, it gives CASSYGMNTEAFF.